The 22 T cell receptor beta chains listed next were all sequenced from one sample in a study of blood T cell repertoires in COVID-19. Sequencing was performed with immunoSEQ multiplex PCR; in TCRdb, only in-frame clones are kept and a portion is missing. The data contain about 190,000 clones, around 80% of them singletons. Sequenced sample: peripheral blood. The source is a woman of 80 years or more with active or convalescent COVID-19.

This rearrangement joins TRBV2 to TRBJ2-3; tentative D call: TRBD2 (5 bases). Germline V gene sequence: CDR1 SNHLY, CDR2 FYNNEI. V lost 8 bases and J 3 bases, leaving 12 bases between the germline ends. This CDR3 contains 13 residues. The CDR3 DNA reads TGTGCCAGCGCGACCAGCGGTACAGATACGCAGTATTTT. Its protein product is CASATSGTDTQYF.

Comment on this clone: One end of the junction varies from germline; a read error may be responsible. Different DNA sequences within this sample yield the same CDR3. The chain has TRBV4-1 and TRBJ2-7, with a weak D call TRBD1 (5 bases). The CDR3 has 15 residues. In germline, CDR1 is MGHRA, CDR2 YSYEKL. CDR3: CASSQVGHLSYEQYF. The CDR3 DNA is TGCGCCAGCAGCCAAGTAGGACACCTCTCCTACGAGCAGTACTTT.

As to this clone: The junction differs from germline at one of its ends, possibly a read error. This rearrangement joins TRBV7-7 to TRBJ1-1; D gene unclear. CDR3 size: 13 residues. From germline, CDR1 is SSHAT and CDR2 FNYEAQ (reference sequence). The CDR3 protein is CASSLSGNTEAFF. The CDR3 bases are TGTGCTAGCAGCTTGAGCGGGAACACTGAAGCTTTCTTT.

The chain links TRBV11-2 to TRBJ2-7; TRBD2 is a possible D gene (5 bases). CDR3 size: 14 residues. CDR1 and CDR2 from the germline V gene are SGHAT and FQNNGV. Trimming shortened V by 2 bases and J by 7 bases, and 15 bases separated the two germline ends. The CDR3 DNA sequence: TGTGCCAGCAGCTTATCGGATCGAACGGGGGAGCAGTACTTC. This sequence encodes CASSLSDRTGEQYF.

The chain uses TRBV5-8 and TRBJ1-1; tentatively, D is TRBD1 (5 bases). There are 15 residues in the CDR3. CDR1 is SGHTS, CDR2 YDEGEE, per germline. Trimming removed 0 bases at V and 0 bases at J, with 9 bases between. The CDR3 sequence: CASSLVGGMNTEAFF. CDR3 DNA: TGTGCCAGCAGCTTGGTTGGGGGGATGAACACTGAAGCTTTCTTT.

The chain carries TRBV9 and TRBJ2-3, with 8 bases matching TRBD1. The V segment lost 4 bases and the J segment 3 bases; nucleotides outside the gene matches: 7. Germline V gene data show CDR1 as SGDLS and CDR2 as YYNGEE. CDR3 length equals 15 residues. Here the CDR3 DNA reads TGTGCCAGCAGCACTACCGACAGGGGTACAGATACGCAGTATTTT. Amino acid sequence: CASSTTDRGTDTQYF.

The rearrangement joins TRBV7-6 to TRBJ1-2; TRBD1 agrees at 10 bases. J was trimmed by 7 bases and V by 1 base; bases with no gene match: 6. This CDR3 spans 15 amino acids. Germline V lookup: CDR1 SGHVS, CDR2 FNYEAQ. The CDR3 loop is CASSLGDRGLSGYTF. CDR3 bases: TGTGCCAGCAGCTTAGGGGACAGGGGTCTGTCTGGCTACACCTTC.

The chain uses TRBV4-3 and TRBJ2-1, with 10 bases aligning to TRBD2. The germline V gene encodes CDR1 LGHNA and CDR2 YSLEER. With V trimmed by 2 bases and J by 10 bases, 8 bases remained unmatched. The CDR3 has 15 residues. The CDR3 DNA is TGCGCCAGCAGCCAACGTAGCGGGGGGTTAGGCGAGCAGTTCTTC. Its translation: CASSQRSGGLGEQFF.

V gene TRBV5-6 combines with J gene TRBJ1-5; D might be TRBD1 (5 bases). Trimming took 6 bases from V and 2 from J, leaving 9 bases between them. This CDR3 contains 13 residues. CDR1 is SGHDT, CDR2 YYEEEE, per germline. The CDR3 sequence: CASNRYRNQPQHF. As DNA, the CDR3 is TGTGCCAGCAACAGGTACCGCAATCAGCCCCAGCATTTT.

The table lists this clone with a count of one. J is TRBJ1-5 and V is TRBV7-8; perhaps TRBD1 as D (6 bases). CDR3 length: 16 residues. V lost 0 bases and J 5 bases, leaving 14 bases between the germline ends. Germline V gene data show CDR1 as SGHVS and CDR2 as FQNEAQ. CDR3 bases: TGTGCCAGCAGCTTAGCGCCTACAGGGATATATCAGCCCCAGCATTTT. It codes for CASSLAPTGIYQPQHF.

The rearrangement uses TRBV5-1 and TRBJ1-4; TRBD1 agrees at 9 bases. The germline CDR1 and CDR2 sequences are SGHRS and YFSETQ. This CDR3 has 14 residues. With V trimmed by 4 bases and J by 5 bases, 3 bases remained unmatched. CDR3 protein: CASSVGQGNEKLFF. CDR3 coding DNA: TGCGCCAGCAGCGTGGGACAGGGAAATGAAAAACTGTTTTTT.

The chain recombines TRBV25-1 with TRBJ1-4; unclear D gene. Per germline, CDR1 MGHDK and CDR2 SYGVNS. Between the trimmed V and J ends, which lost 5 bases and 5 bases, there was a span of 15 bases. This CDR3 is 15 amino acids long. CDR3 bases: TGTGCCAGCAGTCAAGAACTGGGAGTGAATGAAAAACTGTTTTTT. Residues: CASSQELGVNEKLFF.

The rearrangement uses TRBV28 and TRBJ1-5; D not certain. This CDR3 comprises 16 residues. Trimming removed 4 bases from V and 4 bases from J, with 17 bases in between. Germline V gene lookup returns CDR1 MDHEN and CDR2 SYDVKM. DNA for the CDR3: TGTGCCAGCAGTTCGCCCTCCCGCAGGAAGAATCAGCCCCAGCATTTT. Translating it yields CASSSPSRRKNQPQHF.

The V and J genes are TRBV5-6 and TRBJ2-2; unclear D gene. Germline V gene lookup returns CDR1 SGHDT and CDR2 YYEEEE. V was cut by 4 bases and J by 4 bases, with 11 bases left in between. The CDR3 sequence is 14 residues long. The CDR3 reads CASSLPESTGELFF. DNA for the CDR3: TGTGCCAGCAGCCTCCCAGAAAGCACCGGGGAGCTGTTTTTT.

J is TRBJ2-1 and V is TRBV2, with a tentative D call TRBD2 (7 bases). The germline V and J ends were trimmed by 6 bases and 4 bases, with 13 bases remaining between them. Germline lookup yields CDR1 SNHLY and CDR2 FYNNEI. The length of the CDR3 is 14 residues. The CDR3 DNA reads TGTGCCAGCAGGACGGGGGGCCAATACAATGAGCAGTTCTTC. The encoded protein is CASRTGGQYNEQFF. Based on the CDR3 plus reference TRBV2 and TRBJ2-1, the full variable domain is EPEVTQTPSHQVTQMGQEVILRCVPISNHLYFYWYRQILGQKVEFLVSFYNNEISEKSEIFDDQFSVERPDGSNFTLKIRSTKLEDSAMYFCASRTGGQYNEQFFGPGTRLTVL.

The chain is built from TRBV7-9 and TRBJ2-2; D might be TRBD2 (6 bases). V was cut by 5 bases and J by 5 bases, with 21 bases left in between. This CDR3 contains 17 residues. Germline CDR1 reads SEHNR; CDR2 reads FQNEAQ (reference sequence). The CDR3 spells CASSVSGQIGGTGELFF. The CDR3 bases are TGTGCCAGCAGCGTATCAGGACAAATCGGAGGGACCGGGGAGCTGTTTTTT.

V usage is TRBV6-2 or TRBV6-3 and J usage is TRBJ1-1, with D possibly being TRBD1 (5 bases). Per germline, CDR1 MNHEY and CDR2 SVGEGT. Trimming took off 5 bases at V and 3 bases at J, with 10 bases between the two ends. The CDR3 is made up of 13 amino acids. CDR3: CASSRSGYTEAFF. The DNA of the CDR3 is TGTGCCAGCAGTCGATCAGGGTACACTGAAGCTTTCTTT.

This chain connects TRBV5-1 to TRBJ2-5; D perhaps matches TRBD2 (5 bases). Trimming shortened V by 0 bases and J by 2 bases, and 8 bases separated the two germline ends. Germline CDR1 is SGHRS and CDR2 is YFSETQ. The CDR3 covers 14 residues. CDR3 nucleotide sequence: TGCGCCAGCAGCTTGGCTGAGGGACAAGAGACCCAGTACTTC. Amino acids: CASSLAEGQETQYF.

The rearrangement uses TRBV19 and TRBJ2-7; 10 nucleotides line up with TRBD1. Germline lookup yields CDR1 LNHDA and CDR2 SQIVND (reference sequence). Trimming removed 7 bases from V and 4 bases from J; junction bases left unmatched: 10. The CDR3 loop spans 15 amino acids. CDR3 nucleotide sequence: TGTGCCAGTATGGGGATCCGGACAGGGGGTTACGAGCAGTACTTC. Amino acid sequence: CASMGIRTGGYEQYF.

The chain links TRBV6-2 or TRBV6-3 to TRBJ2-1; 7 bases align to TRBD2. With V trimmed by 5 bases and J by 4 bases, 8 bases remained unmatched. CDR3 size: 15 residues. The germline V gene encodes CDR1 MNHEY and CDR2 SVGEGT. The CDR3 is CASSPSGSGYNEQFF. As DNA, the CDR3 is TGTGCCAGCAGTCCCTCGGGTAGCGGGTACAATGAGCAGTTCTTC.

The rearrangement uses TRBV6-5 and TRBJ2-7; 9 positions match TRBD1. V lost 6 bases and J lost 6; bases outside the gene matches: 9. Per the germline V gene, CDR1 is MNHEY and CDR2 is SVGAGI. The CDR3 extends over 14 amino acids. The CDR3 is CASRQQGAPSEQYF. The DNA for the CDR3 is TGTGCCAGCAGACAACAGGGGGCGCCATCCGAGCAGTACTTC.

This chain joins TRBV19 and TRBJ1-1, with a possible D match to TRBD1 (5 bases). Trimming stripped 8 bases from V and 10 bases from J, with 20 bases between. This CDR3 comprises 13 residues. CDR1 is LNHDA and CDR2 is SQIVND in the germline V gene (reference sequence). CDR3 protein: CASGYGHTVSAFF. The DNA for the CDR3 is TGTGCCAGTGGATACGGACACACCGTATCAGCTTTCTTT.